Below, 30 T cell receptor beta chains from the same sample are listed, as sequenced in a study of cytomegalovirus exposure and HLA in healthy donors. Repertoires were generated with immunoSEQ multiplex PCR, while TCRdb's copy carries only in-frame clones and drops some. Counted here are around 140,000 clones, around 84% occurring once; the ten biggest clones make up around 10%. Material for sequencing was PBMCs. These receptors all stem from a man younger than 35 in good health and CMV-seropositive.

The chain couples TRBV11-3 to TRBJ1-2, with 8 nucleotides matching TRBD1. The CDR3 runs 13 residues. The germline V gene has CDR1 SGHNT and CDR2 YENEEA. The J segment lost 7 bases and the V segment lost 4 bases, leaving 5 bases of the junction unmatched. Here the CDR3 DNA reads TGTGCCAGCAGCTCAGGGGGCGCGGGTGGCTACACCTTC. This gives the protein CASSSGGAGGYTF.

V is TRBV20-1 and J is TRBJ2-3; D perhaps matches TRBD2 (5 bases). CDR1 DFQATT and CDR2 SNEGSKA come from the germline V gene (reference sequence). Trimming left V 8 bases short and J 4 bases short, with 10 bases between. The CDR3 runs to 11 residues. The CDR3: CSPWRSDTQYF. CDR3 nucleotides: TGCAGTCCCTGGAGGTCAGATACGCAGTATTTT.

The chain links TRBV6-1 to TRBJ1-5; possible D gene TRBD1, 6 bases. The ends were cut back, 3 bases at V and 3 bases at J, with 9 bases in the middle. Germline CDR1 and CDR2: MNHNS and SASEGT. This CDR3 is 14 amino acids long. The CDR3 coding sequence is TGTGCCAGCAGTGAGGCAGGGGACAATCAGCCCCAGCATTTT. Protein sequence: CASSEAGDNQPQHF.

V is TRBV9 and J is TRBJ2-1; D perhaps matches TRBD2 (5 bases). This CDR3 comprises 15 residues. Looked up from germline, CDR1 is SGDLS and CDR2 is YYNGEE. Trimming cost V 0 bases and J 9 bases, with 16 bases left between them. The CDR3 loop is CASSVADRPSTEQFF. Here the CDR3 DNA reads TGTGCCAGCAGCGTAGCCGACCGGCCTAGCACTGAGCAGTTCTTC.

This clone appeared once. The chain recombines TRBV5-1 with TRBJ1-1; D perhaps matches TRBD1 (5 bases). Germline-derived CDR1 and CDR2 are SGHRS and YFSETQ. The CDR3 extends over 14 amino acids. Trimming removed 3 bases from V and 0 bases from J, with 9 bases in between. The CDR3 protein is CASSSRQMNTEAFF. CDR3 in DNA: TGCGCCAGCAGCTCCCGACAGATGAACACTGAAGCTTTCTTT. The complete variable domain, with remaining parts taken from reference TRBV5-1 and TRBJ1-1, reads KAGVTQTPRYLIKTRGQQVTLSCSPISGHRSVSWYQQTPGQGLQFLFEYFSETQRNKGNFPGRFSGRQFSNSRSEMNVSTLELGDSALYLCASSSRQMNTEAFFGQGTRLTVV.

This chain uses TRBV29-1 with TRBJ1-1, with a possible D match to TRBD1 (5 bases). The germline V gene has CDR1 SQVTM and CDR2 ANQGSEA. This CDR3 comprises 11 residues. The germline V and J ends were trimmed by 4 bases and 12 bases, with 15 bases remaining between them. The CDR3 sequence is CSVATGVETFF. For the CDR3, the DNA is TGCAGCGTTGCTACAGGAGTGGAAACTTTCTTT.

V is TRBV29-1 and J is TRBJ2-2, with TRBD1 matching over 9 bases. The CDR3 extends over 14 amino acids. CDR1 is SQVTM, CDR2 ANQGSEA, per germline. V lost 4 bases, J lost 6 bases, and 6 bases stayed unmatched. This chain's CDR3 is CSVGRDRVAGELFF. For the CDR3, the DNA is TGCAGCGTTGGGCGGGACAGGGTGGCCGGGGAGCTGTTTTTT.

CDR3 residues: CASSEGPRGYTF. CDR3 bases: TGTGCCAGCAGTGAAGGCCCGAGGGGCTACACCTTC. The rearrangement links TRBV2 to TRBJ1-2; D call uncertain. This CDR3 has 12 amino acids. V lost 1 base, J lost 8 bases, and 8 bases lay in between. Per germline, CDR1 SNHLY and CDR2 FYNNEI.

The rearrangement joins TRBV9 to TRBJ2-3, with D unresolved. This CDR3 has 13 residues. Germline V CDR1 and CDR2: SGDLS, YYNGEE. The V end lost 0 bases, the J end lost 4 bases, and 6 bases lay between the germline ends. The CDR3 bases are TGTGCCAGCAGCGTAGCTATAGCAGATACGCAGTATTTT. This gives the protein CASSVAIADTQYF.

The V and J genes are TRBV5-4 and TRBJ1-3; D unclear. Per germline, CDR1 SGHNT and CDR2 YYREEE (reference sequence). The ends were cut back, 4 bases at V and 2 bases at J, with 16 bases in the middle. The CDR3 runs to 16 residues. The CDR3 sequence: CASSQGGEVPGNTIYF. In nucleotides, the CDR3 is TGTGCCAGCAGCCAAGGCGGGGAGGTACCTGGAAACACCATATATTTT. Combining the CDR3 with reference TRBV5-4 and TRBJ1-3 gives the whole variable domain ETGVTQSPTHLIKTRGQQVTLRCSSQSGHNTVSWYQQALGQGPQFIFQYYREEENGRGNFPPRFSGLQFPNYSSELNVNALELDDSALYLCASSQGGEVPGNTIYFGEGSWLTVV.

This clone was observed once. The chain recombines TRBV6-5 with TRBJ1-5, with 8 positions matching TRBD1. Per the germline V gene, CDR1 is MNHEY and CDR2 is SVGAGI. The ends lost 6 bases at V and 7 bases at J; junction bases unmatched: 8. The CDR3 totals 14 residues. CDR3 DNA sequence: TGTGCCAGCAGCCAGGGACAGGCTGGACAGCCCCAGCATTTT. This gives the protein CASSQGQAGQPQHF.

This clone was recorded many times. V and J are TRBV11-3 and TRBJ2-7; 8 bases align to TRBD1. CDR3 length: 14 amino acids. The J segment lost 5 bases and the V segment lost 4 bases, leaving 7 bases of the junction unmatched. Germline values: CDR1 SGHNT, CDR2 YENEEA. CDR3 sequence reads: CASSSRTGLDEQYF. CDR3 nucleotide sequence: TGTGCCAGCAGCTCCCGGACAGGGTTGGACGAGCAGTACTTC.

This rearrangement joins TRBV7-9 to TRBJ1-2, with 8 bases that match TRBD1. V was clipped by 1 base and J by 4 bases; unmatched bases: 8. The CDR3 is 16 residues long. The V gene's germline CDR1 is SEHNR and CDR2 FQNEAQ (reference sequence). The CDR3 region is CASSLEGQGAVYGYTF. In DNA form, the CDR3 reads TGTGCCAGCAGCTTAGAAGGGCAGGGGGCTGTCTATGGCTACACCTTC. The whole variable domain, remainder taken from reference TRBV7-9 and TRBJ1-2, is DTGVSQNPRHKITKRGQNVTFRCDPISEHNRLYWYRQTLGQGPEFLTYFQNEAQLEKSRLLSDRFSAERPKGSFSTLEIQRTEQGDSAMYLCASSLEGQGAVYGYTFGSGTRLTVV.

The chain combines TRBV2 with TRBJ2-7; 7 nucleotides line up with TRBD1. Per germline, CDR1 SNHLY and CDR2 FYNNEI. This CDR3 comprises 13 residues. V lost 6 bases, J lost 4 bases, and 6 bases stayed unmatched. In nucleotides, the CDR3 is TGTGCCAGCAGAGTGACAGGGCTATACGAGCAGTACTTC. It translates to CASRVTGLYEQYF.

This clone showed up just a few times. The CDR3 here is CASSSVCNSPLHF. In nucleotides, the CDR3 is TGTGCCAGCAGTTCAGTGTGCAATTCACCCCTCCACTTT. This chain joins TRBV6-9 and TRBJ1-6; D is uncertain. CDR3 length: 13 amino acids. Per the germline V gene, CDR1 is MNHGY and CDR2 is SVAAGI. The ends were cut back, 4 bases at V and 7 bases at J, with 8 bases in the middle.

The genes are TRBV19 and TRBJ2-5; D unresolved. Trimming removed 3 bases at V and 5 bases at J, with 16 bases between. The length of the CDR3 is 15 residues. CDR1 is LNHDA and CDR2 is SQIVND in the germline V gene (reference sequence). The CDR3 nucleotides read TGTGCCAGTAGTATTGTGCACCAGGCTTGGGAGACCCAGTACTTC. This encodes CASSIVHQAWETQYF.

The V and J genes are TRBV1 and TRBJ1-1; TRBD1 is taken as the D call from the table, unchecked against the DNA. TRBV1 is shown as a pseudogene. The CDR3 is 15 amino acids. The CDR3 coding sequence is TGCACCAGCAGCCGGAGAGGGACAGAGAACACTGAAGCTTTCTTT. Its protein is CTSSRRGTENTEAFF.

The table lists this clone with a count of one. The chain combines TRBV2 with TRBJ1-2; 10 bases fit TRBD1. Germline values: CDR1 SNHLY, CDR2 FYNNEI. J was trimmed by 8 bases and V by 3 bases; bases with no gene match: 3. The CDR3 sequence is 13 residues long. CDR3 residues: CASSDTTGGGYTF. CDR3 coding DNA: TGTGCCAGCAGTGACACGACAGGGGGCGGCTACACCTTC.

The V and J genes are TRBV18 and TRBJ2-7, with a tentative D call TRBD2 (6 bases). Germline V gene data show CDR1 as KGHSH and CDR2 as LQKENI. CDR3 length equals 14 residues. The V gene lost 0 bases and the J gene lost 3 bases, with 9 bases spanning the gap. CDR3 bases: TGTGCCAGCTCACCACCGGGGCGGGACTACGAGCAGTACTTC. Amino acid sequence: CASSPPGRDYEQYF.

This sequence joins TRBV29-1 and TRBJ2-1; TRBD2 matches 8 bases. The CDR3 extends over 15 amino acids. Germline V gene lookup returns CDR1 SQVTM and CDR2 ANQGSEA. V was pared by 6 bases and J by 0 bases, with 7 bases of the junction left unmatched. CDR3 amino acids: CSVASGGTSYNEQFF. DNA for the CDR3: TGCAGCGTCGCTTCGGGGGGGACCTCCTACAATGAGCAGTTCTTC.

V gene TRBV5-8 combines with J gene TRBJ1-5, with 9 bases that match TRBD1. After removal of 5 bases from V and 6 bases from J, the junction contained 9 bases not matched to a gene. Looked up from germline, CDR1 is SGHTS and CDR2 is YDEGEE. This CDR3 is 15 amino acids long. CDR3 DNA sequence: TGTGCCAGCAGACCTACAGGGGGCCGAGGTCAGCCCCAGCATTTT. Amino acid sequence: CASRPTGGRGQPQHF.

The chain carries TRBV7-2 and TRBJ2-3; 13 bases fit TRBD2. The junction had 13 bases not matched to a gene; V was cut back by 5 bases and J by 5 bases. This CDR3 is 18 amino acids long. Per the germline V gene, CDR1 is SGHTA and CDR2 is FQGNSA. The CDR3 nucleotides read TGTGCCAGCAGCCAAACTAGCGGGAGGGCCCGACCGAGAGATACGCAGTATTTT. Its translation is CASSQTSGRARPRDTQYF.

This chain joins TRBV29-1 and TRBJ1-2; tentatively, D is TRBD1 (5 bases). The germline CDR1 and CDR2 sequences are SQVTM and ANQGSEA. The V end lost 0 bases, the J end lost 6 bases, and 8 bases lay between the germline ends. CDR3 length: 12 amino acids. The chain's CDR3 is CSVEDREDGYTF. DNA of the CDR3: TGCAGCGTTGAAGACAGGGAAGATGGCTACACCTTC.

This chain connects TRBV7-2 to TRBJ2-7; 8 bases map to TRBD1. After removal of 8 bases from V and 2 bases from J, the junction contained 8 bases not matched to a gene. CDR1 and CDR2 from the germline V gene are SGHTA and FQGNSA. The CDR3 covers 14 residues. The CDR3, as DNA: TGTGCCAGCTGCACCGGGACAGGTCCCTACGAGCAGTACTTC. This encodes CASCTGTGPYEQYF.

The V call is TRBV27, the J call TRBJ1-5, with no clear D. The germline V and J ends were trimmed by 2 bases and 4 bases, with 6 bases remaining between them. Germline CDR1 MNHEY, CDR2 SMNVEV (reference sequence). The length of the CDR3 is 13 residues. CDR3 DNA: TGTGCCAGCAGTTTAACCCGGAATCAGCCCCAGCATTTT. Translation: CASSLTRNQPQHF.

This clone was detected many times. In nucleotides, the CDR3 is TGTGCCAGCAGTGCCTTAGCGGGGACCACAGATACGCAGTATTTT. Amino acids: CASSALAGTTDTQYF. V usage is TRBV6-4 and J usage is TRBJ2-3, with 8 bases that match TRBD2. This CDR3 comprises 15 residues. The germline V gene encodes CDR1 MRHNA and CDR2 SNTAGT. With V trimmed by 4 bases and J by 2 bases, 5 bases remained unmatched.

CDR3 bases: TGTGCCACAACTCAGGGGTCCAATATCTACGAGCAGTACTTC. Its translation is CATTQGSNIYEQYF. The V call is TRBV6-1, the J call TRBJ2-7, with D maybe TRBD1 (6 bases). CDR1 is MNHNS and CDR2 is SASEGT in the germline V gene. The CDR3 length is 14 residues. V was trimmed by 10 bases and J by 3 bases, leaving 19 bases between them.

The chain joins TRBV5-4 to TRBJ2-4; D gene uncertain. The CDR3 runs to 13 residues. In germline, CDR1 is SGHNT, CDR2 YYREEE (reference sequence). The V gene lost 0 bases and the J gene lost 8 bases, with 9 bases spanning the gap. The CDR3: CASSLVSGDIQYF. In DNA form, the CDR3 reads TGTGCCAGCAGCTTGGTTTCTGGAGACATTCAGTACTTC.

The chain joins TRBV5-1 to TRBJ2-1, with 10 bases matching TRBD2. From germline, CDR1 is SGHRS and CDR2 YFSETQ. V lost 0 bases, J lost 4 bases, and 7 bases stayed unmatched. This CDR3 contains 17 residues. CDR3 coding DNA: TGCGCCAGCAGCTTGGCCGGGGTTAGCGGGGGGTACAATGAGCAGTTCTTC. Encoded protein: CASSLAGVSGGYNEQFF.

This chain connects TRBV6-1 to TRBJ1-2, with 8 nucleotides matching TRBD1. The germline V gene has CDR1 MNHNS and CDR2 SASEGT. The CDR3 contains 13 residues. V shed 3 bases, J shed 5 bases, and the junction held 2 bases outside the gene matches. CDR3 DNA: TGTGCCAGCAGTGAGGACAGGGTTTATGGCTACACCTTC. Translation: CASSEDRVYGYTF.